A selection of T cell receptor beta chains follows, all from one sample in a study of blood T cell repertoires in COVID-19. The repertoire was sequenced with immunoSEQ multiplex PCR; TCRdb's copy has only in-frame clones and lacks some. The repertoire consists of 180,000 or so clones, with roughly 85% occurring once and the leading ten covering 6.2%. The sequenced sample consisted of PBMCs or T cells enriched from blood (not recorded which). The receptors derive from a man aged 40-55 years who had recovered from COVID-19. Both conserved end residues are part of each CDR3. A D gene is named only where the DNA matches it firmly. Some rows have no size entry. The others give once, few or many, or a class for an expanded clone.

abundance	d_gene	v_gene	j_gene	CDR3nt	CDR3aa
NA	TRBD2	TRBV27	TRBJ2-7	TGTGCCAGCAGCCCGGGACTAGCGAGAACATTCGGGGACTACGAGCAGTACTTC	CASSPGLARTFGDYEQYF
NA	NA	TRBV28	TRBJ2-1	TGTGCCAGCGTCCCGGGACTTTACTACAATGAGCAGTTCTTC	CASVPGLYYNEQFF
NA	NA	TRBV5-1	TRBJ2-7	TGCGCCAGCAGCGTGGGAACAGGGCGCTCCTACGAGCAGTACTTC	CASSVGTGRSYEQYF
NA	TRBD1	TRBV11-2	TRBJ1-2	TGTGCCAGCAGCCCGACGTGGACAGGGGATGGCTACACCTTC	CASSPTWTGDGYTF
NA	NA	TRBV28	TRBJ1-5	TGTGCCAGCAGTTTTTTCAGTCCGATCAATCAGCCCCAGCATTTT	CASSFFSPINQPQHF
NA	NA	TRBV19	TRBJ2-7	TGTGCCACCTCCTTCGGACAGCACTACGAGCAGTACTTC	CATSFGQHYEQYF
NA	NA	TRBV3-1/TRBV3-2	TRBJ1-2	TGTGCCAGCAGCCAAGATGCGGGGGCAGGCGATGGCTACACCTTC	CASSQDAGAGDGYTF
NA	TRBD2	TRBV10-2	TRBJ2-7	TGCGCCAGCTCCTGGGGACTAGCGGGAGGCTTCGGGTCCTACGAGCAGTACTTC	CASSWGLAGGFGSYEQYF
NA	TRBD1	TRBV25-1	TRBJ1-5	TGTGCCAGCAGTGCCGGGACAGCTAATCAGCCCCAGCATTTT	CASSAGTANQPQHF
NA	TRBD1	TRBV11-2	TRBJ1-2	TGTGCCGGCCGTGCTCGGACAGGGGATGGCTACACCTTC	CAGRARTGDGYTF
NA	TRBD1	TRBV9	TRBJ1-5	TGTGCCAGCAGCGTAGATGGACAGGGGGCTCAGCCCCAGCATTTT	CASSVDGQGAQPQHF
NA	NA	TRBV12-3/TRBV12-4	TRBJ1-1	TGTGCCAGCAGTTTAAGGGGCACTGAAGCTTTCTTT	CASSLRGTEAFF
few	NA	TRBV30	TRBJ1-3	TGTGCCTGGAGCCCCCGGGGGAGGGGAAACACCATATATTTT	CAWSPRGRGNTIYF
NA	TRBD1	TRBV28	TRBJ2-7	TGTGCCAGCAGCGCGAAGGGGGCAGGCTACGAGCAGTACTTC	CASSAKGAGYEQYF
NA	NA	TRBV3-1/TRBV3-2	TRBJ1-5	TGTGCCAGCAGCCAAGGGCAGTATCAGCCCCAGCATTTT	CASSQGQYQPQHF
NA	TRBD1	TRBV5-1	TRBJ1-1	TGCGCCAGCAGCACGGGACAGGGCCACACTGAAGCTTTCTTT	CASSTGQGHTEAFF
NA	NA	TRBV28	TRBJ1-1	TGTGCCAGCAGTTTTCAAACAGGGCCGAAGAATACGTTGAACACTGAAGCTTTCTTT	CASSFQTGPKNTLNTEAFF
once	NA	TRBV24-1	TRBJ2-2	TGTGCCACCGCCGAACACAAGATGTGGTATAACACCGGGGAGCTGTTTTTT	CATAEHKMWYNTGELFF
NA	NA	TRBV3-1/TRBV3-2	TRBJ2-5	TGTGCCAGCAGCGAAACCTCCCCCCGTGGCGGATACCAAGAGACCCAGTACTTC	CASSETSPRGGYQETQYF
NA	NA	TRBV24-1	TRBJ1-2	TGTGCCACCAGTGAGAGACAGACCTATGGCTACACCTTC	CATSERQTYGYTF
once	TRBD2	TRBV30	TRBJ2-3	TGTGCCTGGGGGGCTAGCGGCCGCACAGATACGCAGTATTTT	CAWGASGRTDTQYF
NA	NA	TRBV3-1/TRBV3-2	TRBJ2-5	TGTGCCAGCAAGGGGGGGGCGGAGACCCAGTACTTC	CASKGGAETQYF
few	NA	TRBV10-1	TRBJ1-1	TGCGCCAGCAGTGGAGCAAGGGGGTTCACTGAAGCTTTCTTT	CASSGARGFTEAFF
NA	NA	TRBV30	TRBJ1-5	TGTGCCTGGAGTGTTCGGGGATATAGTCAGCCCCAGCATTTT	CAWSVRGYSQPQHF
NA	TRBD2	TRBV24-1	TRBJ2-2	TGTGCCACCAGTGATTCAACTAGCGGGGGGTACACCGGGGAGCTGTTTTTT	CATSDSTSGGYTGELFF
NA	NA	TRBV6-5	TRBJ1-2	TGTGCCAGCGGACAGAATACTTATGGCTACACCTTC	CASGQNTYGYTF
NA	NA	TRBV5-1	TRBJ1-2	TGCGCCAGCTCGGGAGACGAGGGCTACACCTTC	CASSGDEGYTF
once	NA	TRBV14	TRBJ2-3	TGTGCCAGCAGCCAAGCTAATGAGAAGAATACGCAGTATTTT	CASSQANEKNTQYF
NA	TRBD2	TRBV7-7	TRBJ2-2	TGTGCTAGCAGCTTAGAAGCGGGGGGGTCCGGGGAGCTGTTTTTT	CASSLEAGGSGELFF
NA	NA	TRBV21-1	TRBJ1-5	TGTGCCAGCAGCAGTAGAGGGGACTCCCTGAGCAATCAGCCCCAGCATTTT	CASSSRGDSLSNQPQHF
NA	TRBD1	TRBV5-1	TRBJ2-7	TGCGCCAGCAGCTCCGGGACAGGATCCTACGAGCAGTACTTC	CASSSGTGSYEQYF
NA	TRBD1	TRBV5-4	TRBJ1-1	TGTGCCAGCAGCGTGACGGACAGGGGGCCGGCGGAAGCTTTCTTT	CASSVTDRGPAEAFF
NA	NA	TRBV27	TRBJ2-1	TGTGCCAGCAGTTTGGGGGACAACCGGTTCAATGAGCAGTTCTTC	CASSLGDNRFNEQFF
NA	NA	TRBV5-5	TRBJ2-1	TGTGCCAGCAGCTTGGCATTTATCGGGTTTTATGAGCAGTTCTTC	CASSLAFIGFYEQFF
NA	NA	TRBV20-1	TRBJ1-1	TGCAGTGCTAGTTTATCGAGCACTGAAGCTTTCTTT	CSASLSSTEAFF
NA	NA	TRBV4-2	TRBJ1-5	TGTGCCAGCAGCCAAGAGGGGGGGGTGCCTGAGCATTTT	CASSQEGGVPEHF
few	NA	TRBV3-1/TRBV3-2	TRBJ2-7	TGTGCCAGCAGCCAGAAGGACTCCAGCTCCTACGAGCAGTACTTC	CASSQKDSSSYEQYF
NA	TRBD1	TRBV29-1	TRBJ2-2	TGCAGTCACAGGGGGAACACCGGGGAGCTGTTTTTT	CSHRGNTGELFF
NA	NA	TRBV7-6	TRBJ1-5	TGTGCCAGCAGCTTAGCTAGACGGGAGCCCCAGCATTTT	CASSLARREPQHF
once	NA	TRBV7-9	TRBJ1-1	TGTGCCAGCAGCCCGAGGGGACTTAGGAACACTGAAGCTTTCTTT	CASSPRGLRNTEAFF
NA	TRBD1	TRBV12-3/TRBV12-4	TRBJ1-2	TGTGCCAGCAAACCGGGACAGGGCGGCTACACCTTC	CASKPGQGGYTF
NA	TRBD2	TRBV28	TRBJ2-7	TGTGCCACCTCGAAGGGAGGGTCGTACGAGCAGTACTTC	CATSKGGSYEQYF
NA	NA	TRBV6-5	TRBJ1-4	TGTGCCAGCAGTAGCGGGACTCCAAATGAAAAACTGTTTTTT	CASSSGTPNEKLFF
NA	TRBD1	TRBV7-7	TRBJ2-5	TGTGCTAGCAGCCCGGGGACAGCCCCCACAGAGACCCAGTACTTC	CASSPGTAPTETQYF